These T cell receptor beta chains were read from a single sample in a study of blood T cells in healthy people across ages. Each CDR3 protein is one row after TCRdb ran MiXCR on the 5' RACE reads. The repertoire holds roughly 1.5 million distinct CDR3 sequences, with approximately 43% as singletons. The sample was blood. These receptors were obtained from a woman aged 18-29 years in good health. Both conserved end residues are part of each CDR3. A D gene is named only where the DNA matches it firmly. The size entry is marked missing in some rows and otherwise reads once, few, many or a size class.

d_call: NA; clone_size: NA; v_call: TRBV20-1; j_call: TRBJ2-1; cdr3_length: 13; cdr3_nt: TGCAGTGCTGCCCGACGGGCTGGCCATGAGCAGTTCTTC; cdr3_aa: CSAARRAGHEQFF
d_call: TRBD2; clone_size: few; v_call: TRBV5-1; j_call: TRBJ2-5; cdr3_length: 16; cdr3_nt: TGCGCCAGCAGCTTGGGGCGACTAGCTTCCCAAGAGACCCAGTACTTC; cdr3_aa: CASSLGRLASQETQYF
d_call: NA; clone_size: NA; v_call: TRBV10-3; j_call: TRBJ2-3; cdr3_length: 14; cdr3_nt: TGTGCCAGCCAACGAACACTGGGGGCAGATACGCAGTATTTT; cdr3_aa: CASQRTLGADTQYF
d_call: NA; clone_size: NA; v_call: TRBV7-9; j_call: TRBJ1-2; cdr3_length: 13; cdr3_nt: TGTGCCAGCAGCGTGGGGAGCAGGGGTGGCTACACCTTC; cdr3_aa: CASSVGSRGGYTF
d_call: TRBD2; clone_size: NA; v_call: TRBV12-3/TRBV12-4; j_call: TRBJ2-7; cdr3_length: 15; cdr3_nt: TGTGCCAGCAGTTTAGCGGGAGGGCCGGCCAATGAGCAGTACTTC; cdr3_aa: CASSLAGGPANEQYF
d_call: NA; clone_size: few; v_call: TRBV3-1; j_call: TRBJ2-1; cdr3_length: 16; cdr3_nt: TGTGCCAGCAGCCGGGGGGGGCAGGGGAGCTACAATGAGCAGTTCTTC; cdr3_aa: CASSRGGQGSYNEQFF
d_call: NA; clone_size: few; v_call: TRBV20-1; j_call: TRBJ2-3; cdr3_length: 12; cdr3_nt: TGCAGTGCTAGAGGGGCTACCGATACGCAGTATTTT; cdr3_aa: CSARGATDTQYF
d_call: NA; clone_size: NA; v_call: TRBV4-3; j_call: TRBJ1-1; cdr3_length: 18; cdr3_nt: TGCGCCAGCAGCCAAGAAGCCCCTGGTTGGGCTATGAACACTGAAGCTTTCTTT; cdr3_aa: CASSQEAPGWAMNTEAFF
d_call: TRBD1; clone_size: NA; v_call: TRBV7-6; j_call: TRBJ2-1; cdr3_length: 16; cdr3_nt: TGTGCCAGCAGCTTAGAACAGGGGGGCCGCTTGAATGAGCAGTTCTTC; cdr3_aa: CASSLEQGGRLNEQFF
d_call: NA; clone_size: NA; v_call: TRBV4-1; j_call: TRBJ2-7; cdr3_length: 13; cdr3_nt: TGCGCCAGCAGCCGACAGAGCTCCTGCGAGCAGTACTTC; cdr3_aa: CASSRQSSCEQYF
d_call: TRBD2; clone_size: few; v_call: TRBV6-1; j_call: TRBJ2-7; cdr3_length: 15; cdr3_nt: TGTGCCAGCAGTCCCGAGACTAGCGGGAGCTACGAGCAGTACTTC; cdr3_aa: CASSPETSGSYEQYF
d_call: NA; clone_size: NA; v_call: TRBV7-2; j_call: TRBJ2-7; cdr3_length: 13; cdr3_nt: TGTGCCAGCAACCGCCTCTCCTACAATGAGCAGTACTTC; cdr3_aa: CASNRLSYNEQYF
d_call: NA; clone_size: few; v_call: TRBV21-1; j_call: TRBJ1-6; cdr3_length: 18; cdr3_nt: TGTGCCAGCAATGGGGACGGACCCGATTTCTCCTATAATTCACCCCTCCACTTT; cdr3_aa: CASNGDGPDFSYNSPLHF
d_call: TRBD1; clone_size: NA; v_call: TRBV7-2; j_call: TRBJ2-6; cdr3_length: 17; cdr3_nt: TGTGCCAGCAGCTTGGGACAGGTCAACTCTGGGGCCAACGTCCTGACTTTC; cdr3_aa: CASSLGQVNSGANVLTF
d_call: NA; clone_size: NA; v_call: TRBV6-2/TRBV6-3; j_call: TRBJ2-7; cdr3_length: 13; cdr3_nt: TGTGCCAGCGCAAGAAGGGCCTCCTACGAGCAGTACTTC; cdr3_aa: CASARRASYEQYF
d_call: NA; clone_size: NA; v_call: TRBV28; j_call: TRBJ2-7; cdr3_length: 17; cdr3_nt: TGTGCCAGCAGTTTGATTGGGGGCGGGAGCCTCTCCTACGAGCAGTACTTC; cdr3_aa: CASSLIGGGSLSYEQYF
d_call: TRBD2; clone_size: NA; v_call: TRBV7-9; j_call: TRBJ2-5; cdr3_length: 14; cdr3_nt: TGTGCCAGCAGCTTCAAGGGACTAGCAGAGACCCAGTACTTC; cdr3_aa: CASSFKGLAETQYF
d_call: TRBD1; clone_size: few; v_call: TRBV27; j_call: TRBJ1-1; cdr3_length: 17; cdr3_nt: TGTGCCAGCAGTACACCCTCTGGACAGGGGATGGGAACTGAAGCTTTCTTT; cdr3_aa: CASSTPSGQGMGTEAFF
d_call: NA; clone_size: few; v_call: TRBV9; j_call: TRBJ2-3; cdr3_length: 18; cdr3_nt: TGTGCCAGCAGCGAGTCCCCGCGTGGAGCGGGTCGCACAGATACGCAGTATTTT; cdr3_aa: CASSESPRGAGRTDTQYF
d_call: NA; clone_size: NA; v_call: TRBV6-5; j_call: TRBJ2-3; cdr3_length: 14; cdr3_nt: TGTGCCAGCAGTCAGAGTAGGGCGACAGATACGCAGTATTTT; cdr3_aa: CASSQSRATDTQYF
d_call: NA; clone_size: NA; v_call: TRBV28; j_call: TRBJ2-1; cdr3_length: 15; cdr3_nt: TGTGCCAGCAGTTATACAGGGAAAAGCTCCTACGAGCAGTTCTTC; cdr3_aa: CASSYTGKSSYEQFF
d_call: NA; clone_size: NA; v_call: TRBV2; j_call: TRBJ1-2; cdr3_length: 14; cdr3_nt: TGTGCCAGCAGTGAGGGGGTAGGACTTTATGGCTACACCTTC; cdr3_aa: CASSEGVGLYGYTF
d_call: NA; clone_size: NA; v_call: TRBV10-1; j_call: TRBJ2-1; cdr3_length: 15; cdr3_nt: TGCGCCAGCAGTGAAAACAGAGGCCCTAGGGATGAGCAGTTCTTC; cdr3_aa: CASSENRGPRDEQFF
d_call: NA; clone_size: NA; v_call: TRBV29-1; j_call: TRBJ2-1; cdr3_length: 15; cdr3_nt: TGCAGCGCCGAAGGAGGGAGGAAATCCTACAATGAGCAGTTCTTC; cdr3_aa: CSAEGGRKSYNEQFF
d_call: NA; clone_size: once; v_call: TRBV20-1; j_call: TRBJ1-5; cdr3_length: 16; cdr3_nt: TGCAGTGCTAGAGAAGGGGGGGGTAATAGCAATCAGCCCCAGCATTTT; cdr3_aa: CSAREGGGNSNQPQHF
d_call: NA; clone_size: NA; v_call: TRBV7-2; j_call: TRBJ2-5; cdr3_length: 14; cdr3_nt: TGTGCCAGCAGCTTAACAGGGTCGGGAGAGACCCAGTACTTC; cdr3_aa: CASSLTGSGETQYF
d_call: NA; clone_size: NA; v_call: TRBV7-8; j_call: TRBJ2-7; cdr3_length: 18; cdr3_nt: TGTGCCAGCAGCTTAGGGGTTCCGGGCCAGGGGCCCTACAATGAGCAGTACTTC; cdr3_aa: CASSLGVPGQGPYNEQYF
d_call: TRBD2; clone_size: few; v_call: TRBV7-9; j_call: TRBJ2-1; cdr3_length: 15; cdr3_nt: TGTGCCAGCAGCCCCCGGGACTACGGGAACAATGAGCAGTTCTTC; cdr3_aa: CASSPRDYGNNEQFF
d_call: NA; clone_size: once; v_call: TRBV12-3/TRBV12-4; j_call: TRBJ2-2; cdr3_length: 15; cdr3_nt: TGTGCCAGCAGTTTAAGAACAGGGATGACCGGGGAGCTGTTTTTT; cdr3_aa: CASSLRTGMTGELFF
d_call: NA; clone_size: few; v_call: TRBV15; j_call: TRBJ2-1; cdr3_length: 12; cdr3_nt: TGTGCCACCAGCAAACAGAGGAATGAGCAGTTCTTC; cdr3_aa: CATSKQRNEQFF
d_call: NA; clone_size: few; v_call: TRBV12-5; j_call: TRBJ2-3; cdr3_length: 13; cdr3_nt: TGTGCTAGTGGTTTGGTACAGGCAGATACGCAGTATTTT; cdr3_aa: CASGLVQADTQYF
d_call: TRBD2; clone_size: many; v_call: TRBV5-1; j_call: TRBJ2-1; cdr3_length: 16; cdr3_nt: TGCGCCAGCAGCTCCCTACTAGCGGGAGCCTACAATGAGCAGTTCTTC; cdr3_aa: CASSSLLAGAYNEQFF
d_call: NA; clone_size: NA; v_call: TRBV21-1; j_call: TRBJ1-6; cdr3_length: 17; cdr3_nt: TGTGCCAGCAGCAAATATGAGGACAGACCTAATAATTCACCCCTCCACTTT; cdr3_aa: CASSKYEDRPNNSPLHF
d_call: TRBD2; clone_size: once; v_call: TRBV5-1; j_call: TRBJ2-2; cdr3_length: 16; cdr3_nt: TGCGCCAGCAGCTTGGCGGTAGGGACTAGCCACGGGGAGCTGTTTTTT; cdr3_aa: CASSLAVGTSHGELFF
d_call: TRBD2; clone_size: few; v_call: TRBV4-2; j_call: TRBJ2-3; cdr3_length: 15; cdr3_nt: TGTGCCAGCAGCCAAGGGCGGGAGATATCAGATACGCAGTATTTT; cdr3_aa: CASSQGREISDTQYF
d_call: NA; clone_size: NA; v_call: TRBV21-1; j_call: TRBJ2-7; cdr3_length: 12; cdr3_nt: TGTGCCAGCAGCAAAAAGAGGGAAGGACAGTACTTC; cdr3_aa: CASSKKREGQYF
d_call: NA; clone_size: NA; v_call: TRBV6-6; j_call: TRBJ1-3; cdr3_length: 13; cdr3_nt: TGTGCCAGCAGTATTGGAACTGGAAACACCATATATTTT; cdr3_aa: CASSIGTGNTIYF
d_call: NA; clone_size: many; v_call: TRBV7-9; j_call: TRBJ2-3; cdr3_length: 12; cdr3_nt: TGTGCCAGCAGCTTAATGGCAGATACGCAGTATTTT; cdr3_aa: CASSLMADTQYF
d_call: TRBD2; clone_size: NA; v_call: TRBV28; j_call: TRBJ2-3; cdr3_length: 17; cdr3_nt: TGTGCCAGCAGTAGACGAGGACTAGCGGGTGGCACAGATACGCAGTATTTT; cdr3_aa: CASSRRGLAGGTDTQYF
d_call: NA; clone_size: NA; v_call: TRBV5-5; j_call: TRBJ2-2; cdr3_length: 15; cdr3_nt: TGTGCCAGCAGCCTATTTACCGCGAACACCGGGGAGCTGTTTTTT; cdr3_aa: CASSLFTANTGELFF
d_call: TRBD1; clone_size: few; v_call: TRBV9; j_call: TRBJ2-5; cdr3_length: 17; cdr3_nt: TGTGCCAGCAGCGAGGGTATTCTGGGACAGGGAATAGAGACCCAGTACTTC; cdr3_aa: CASSEGILGQGIETQYF
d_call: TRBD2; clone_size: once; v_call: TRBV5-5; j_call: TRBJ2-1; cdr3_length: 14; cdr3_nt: TGTGCCAGCAGCGTAACTAGCGGGGGCCTTGAGCAGTTCTTC; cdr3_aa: CASSVTSGGLEQFF
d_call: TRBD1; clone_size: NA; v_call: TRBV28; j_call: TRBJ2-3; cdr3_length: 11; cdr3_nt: TGTGCCAGCAGTCTGGGACAGCGGCAGTATTTT; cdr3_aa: CASSLGQRQYF
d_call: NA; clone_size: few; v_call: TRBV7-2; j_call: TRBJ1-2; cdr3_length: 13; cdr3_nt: TGTGCCAGCAGCCCCGGACAGAGGGATGGCTACACCTTC; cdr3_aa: CASSPGQRDGYTF
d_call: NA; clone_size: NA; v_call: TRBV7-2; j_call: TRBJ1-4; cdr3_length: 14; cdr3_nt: TGTGCCAGCAGCTTGGCAGGGAATAATGAAAAACTGTTTTTT; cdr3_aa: CASSLAGNNEKLFF
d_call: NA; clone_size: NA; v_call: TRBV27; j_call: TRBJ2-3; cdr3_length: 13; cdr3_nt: TGTGCCAGCAGTTTCAATCATGCAGATACGCAGTATTTT; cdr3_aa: CASSFNHADTQYF
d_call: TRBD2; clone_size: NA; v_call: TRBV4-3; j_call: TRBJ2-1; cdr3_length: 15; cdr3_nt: TGCGCCAGCAGCCAAACTAGCGGGAGACACAATGAGCAGTTCTTC; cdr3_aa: CASSQTSGRHNEQFF
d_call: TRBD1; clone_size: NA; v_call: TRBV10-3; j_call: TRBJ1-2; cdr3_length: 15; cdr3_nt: TGTGCCATCAGTGGATCACAGGGGCTGGGCTATGGCTACACCTTC; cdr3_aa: CAISGSQGLGYGYTF
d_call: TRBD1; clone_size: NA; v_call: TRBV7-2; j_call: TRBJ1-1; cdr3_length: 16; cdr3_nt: TGTGCCAGCAGCCGGGGACAGGGGGTAATGAACACTGAAGCTTTCTTT; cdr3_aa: CASSRGQGVMNTEAFF
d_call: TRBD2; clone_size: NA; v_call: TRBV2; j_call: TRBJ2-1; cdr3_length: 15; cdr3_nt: TGTGCCAGCAGTGGGCTAGCGGGAGTAAAGAATGAGCAGTTCTTC; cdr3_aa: CASSGLAGVKNEQFF
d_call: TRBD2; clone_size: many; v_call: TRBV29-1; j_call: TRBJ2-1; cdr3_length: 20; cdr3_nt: TGCAGCGTTGAAGGGGGACTAGGATTCGAGGGTGAAAGATCCTACAATGAGCAGTTCTTC; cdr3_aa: CSVEGGLGFEGERSYNEQFF
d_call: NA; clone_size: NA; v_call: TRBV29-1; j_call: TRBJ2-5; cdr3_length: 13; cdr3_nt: TGCAGCACCGTGACAGGCAACCAAGAGACCCAGTACTTC; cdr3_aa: CSTVTGNQETQYF
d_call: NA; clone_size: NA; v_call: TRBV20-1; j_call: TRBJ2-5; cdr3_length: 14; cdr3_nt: TGCAGTGCCTTAGGGACACGATCGTCCAATGAGCAGTACTTC; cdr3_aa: CSALGTRSSNEQYF
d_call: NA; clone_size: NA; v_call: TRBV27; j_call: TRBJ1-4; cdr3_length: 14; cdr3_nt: TGTGCCAGCAGTCAGCCCGGACAGAATGAAAAACTGTTTTTT; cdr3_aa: CASSQPGQNEKLFF
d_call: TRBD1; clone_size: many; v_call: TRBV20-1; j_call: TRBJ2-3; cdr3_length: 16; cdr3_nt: TGCAGTGCCCAAAACCCGGGACAGGGGTCCACAGATACGCAGTATTTT; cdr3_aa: CSAQNPGQGSTDTQYF
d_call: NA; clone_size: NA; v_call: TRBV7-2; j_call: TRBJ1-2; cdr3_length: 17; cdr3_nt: TGCGCCAGCAGCCAAGTTGACAGTAGGGGGGCTAACTATGGCTACACCTTC; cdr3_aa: CASSQVDSRGANYGYTF
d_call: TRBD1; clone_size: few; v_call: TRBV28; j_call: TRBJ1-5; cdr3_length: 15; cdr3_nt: TGTGCCAGCAGGCGACAGGGGGCGGGCAATCAGCCCCAGCATTTT; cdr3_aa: CASRRQGAGNQPQHF
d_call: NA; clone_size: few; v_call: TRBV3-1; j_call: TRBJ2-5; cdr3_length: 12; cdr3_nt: TGTGCCAGCAGCCAAGTCGTCGAGACCCAGTACTTC; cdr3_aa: CASSQVVETQYF
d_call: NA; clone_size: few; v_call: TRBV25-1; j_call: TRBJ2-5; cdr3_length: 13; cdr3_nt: TGTGCCAGCAGTGAAAGGGAGTGGGAGACCCAGTACTTC; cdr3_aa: CASSEREWETQYF